This TCR beta chain was identified during a study of OX40 agonist ivuxolimab in advanced cancers. In the study overall: As their treatment, patients were administered ivuxolimab, an agonistic anti-OX40 (CD134) antibody.

Sequencing used immunoSEQ multiplex PCR; TCRdb keeps in-frame clones, though not all of them. The repertoire has some 95,000 clones, approximately 86% of them found once; the top ten carry 3.8%. CDR1 and CDR2 (germline): SGHKS, YYEKEE (reference sequence). This CDR3 has 14 amino acids. Between the trimmed V and J ends, which lost 3 bases and 0 bases, there was a span of 10 bases. This TCR was recovered from an adult with an advanced solid tumor such as melanoma, head and neck, liver or kidney cancer. The chain recombines TRBV5-5 with TRBJ2-7; D is ambiguous. This specimen consisted of CD4+ or CD8+ T cells sorted from blood, obtained in a trial of the OX40 agonist ivuxolimab. The CDR3 DNA sequence: TGTGCCAGCAGCTCGGCCCCGGGCTCCTACGAGCAGTACTTC. Encoded protein: CASSSAPGSYEQYF.